These 5 T cell receptor beta chains were sequenced from one sample in a study of response to subunit inactivated influenza vaccine. TCRdb ran MiXCR on the RT-PCR reads and lists one entry per CDR3 protein. The sample lists some 550,000 distinct CDR3 sequences, approximately 20% occurring once. A further study also used this sample, focusing on T cells expressing NK-cell markers. That work contributes: Libraries used 5'RACE template switching adding universal primer site and UMIs.

The specimen was CD4+ T cells sorted from PBMCs, collected roughly 12 days after vaccination. The source is a man aged 50-59 years who received an inactivated influenza vaccine.

The chain links TRBV18 to TRBJ1-1; the D is unclear. CDR1 is KGHSH, CDR2 LQKENI, per germline. The length of the CDR3 is 13 residues. Deletions cut 2 bases from V and 7 bases from J, with 11 bases between. CDR3 residues: CASSPAGTGEAFF. The CDR3 coding sequence is TGTGCCAGCTCACCAGCCGGCACGGGTGAAGCTTTCTTT. Drawing the rest from reference TRBV18 and TRBJ1-1, the complete variable domain is NAGVMQNPRHLVRRRGQEARLRCSPMKGHSHVYWYRQLPEEGLKFMVYLQKENIIDESGMPKERFSAEFPKEGPSILRIQQVVRGDSAAYFCASSPAGTGEAFFGQGTRLTVV.

V and J are TRBV20-1 and TRBJ2-5; 16 nucleotides line up with TRBD2. There are 16 residues in the CDR3. Looked up from germline, CDR1 is DFQATT and CDR2 is SNEGSKA (reference sequence). Losses at the gene ends were 4 bases for V and 4 bases for J; bases not matched to a gene: 6. The CDR3 DNA reads as TGCAGTGCTACTGGGACTAGCGGGAGGGAGGGAGAGACCCAGTACTTC. Translated, it gives CSATGTSGREGETQYF.

The chain's CDR3 is CSVEGQNYGYTF. Written as DNA, the CDR3 is TGCAGCGTTGAAGGACAAAACTATGGCTACACCTTC. The chain couples TRBV29-1 to TRBJ1-2; D not resolved. The CDR3 totals 12 residues. Trimming took off 1 base at V and 2 bases at J, with 5 bases between the two ends. Looked up from germline, CDR1 is SQVTM and CDR2 is ANQGSEA.

J is TRBJ2-1 and V is TRBV4-2; TRBD2 aligns across 7 bases. Trimming removed 7 bases from V and 4 bases from J; junction bases left unmatched: 16. Germline V gene data show CDR1 as LGHNA and CDR2 as YNFKEQ. The CDR3 has 17 amino acids. The CDR3 DNA is TGTGCCAGCAACCCGGGGGGATTAAGGGGAATGTACAATGAGCAGTTCTTC. It encodes CASNPGGLRGMYNEQFF.

This clonotype was seen a single time. The chain uses TRBV11-2 and TRBJ1-4; no clear D. In germline, CDR1 is SGHAT, CDR2 FQNNGV. V was clipped by 3 bases and J by 6 bases, with 14 bases between them. The CDR3 has 15 residues. The CDR3, as DNA: TGTGCCAGCAGCTTGGGAGGATCCACGGATGAAAAACTGTTTTTT. It encodes CASSLGGSTDEKLFF.